These T cell receptor beta chains were read from a single sample in a study of cytomegalovirus exposure and HLA in healthy donors. Profiled with immunoSEQ multiplex PCR; TCRdb holds only in-frame clones, not every one. The profile shows 100,000 to 150,000 clones, about nine tenths of them singletons. Material for sequencing was PBMCs. Receptor source: a young man in good health and CMV-seronegative. Each CDR3 is given with its conserved first and last residue. For some rows the clone size is stated as once, few or many, or as a class when expanded; others skip it.

clone_size j_call v_call cdr3_aa
- TRBJ1-1 TRBV9 CASSVDPGVRSEAFF
- TRBJ2-3 TRBV30 CAWSSGISTDTQYF
- TRBJ2-5 TRBV2 CASSTSGSQETQYF
- TRBJ1-1 TRBV11-2 CASSAQGKETEAFF
- TRBJ2-2 TRBV7-3 CASSLKGGANTGELFF
- TRBJ2-7 TRBV14 CASSPILSVRVYEQYF
- TRBJ2-3 TRBV11-2 CASSSTGGAGHTQYF
- TRBJ1-4 TRBV18 CASSPSGTGNEKLFF
- TRBJ1-1 TRBV27 CASSRGQGMNTEAFF
once TRBJ2-7 TRBV9 CASSVEGGREQYF
- TRBJ1-2 TRBV6-1 CASSIRDRGTYGYTF
few TRBJ2-5 TRBV29-1 CSVVAGEETQYF
- TRBJ2-3 TRBV18 CASSPSGLAGQDTQYF
- TRBJ2-2 TRBV19 CASSIRQTGELFF
- TRBJ1-1 TRBV5-1 CASSLGSMNTEAFF
- TRBJ1-2 TRBV7-2 CASSPRRSDGYTF
- TRBJ1-3 TRBV14 CASSQRHSAGNTIYF
- TRBJ2-3 TRBV5-4 CASSLKTSGIDTQYF
- TRBJ2-1 TRBV19 CASSPAGGAYNEQFF
- TRBJ2-2 TRBV30 CAWSHASGRAGELFF
- TRBJ2-2 TRBV9 CASSPRTGANTGELFF
- TRBJ1-1 TRBV5-6 CASSIRDLTEAFF
- TRBJ2-7 TRBV5-1 CASSLNSGSYEQYF
- TRBJ2-7 TRBV9 CASSVTGTGDEQYF
- TRBJ1-3 TRBV5-1 CASSLEGSGGNTIYF
- TRBJ2-3 TRBV9 CASSKMPLATDTQYF
- TRBJ2-7 TRBV6-5 CASSSHRGTISYEQYF
- TRBJ2-1 TRBV13 CASSLDGSGYYNEQFF
- TRBJ2-1 TRBV7-3 CASSPHGGRTSEQFF
- TRBJ1-5 TRBV7-3 CASSLSREQPQHF
- TRBJ1-1 TRBV5-1 CASSLEAFF